This entry concerns a single T cell receptor beta chain. Germline CDR1 and CDR2: DFQATT and SNEGSKA (reference sequence). The CDR3 consists of 13 residues. This sample was included in a study of human T cells and chemical hapten exposure. MiXCR, run by TCRdb on the RACE reads, gives a single entry per CDR3 protein. Among around 120,000 distinct CDR3 sequences listed, around an eighth were seen once. Noted time point: patch test 1, 2 weeks after DPC sensitization. The treatment was: therapeutic diphenylcyclopropenone sensitization with weekly scalp DPC. Sequencing used whole blood, obtained in connection with sensitization to the hapten diphenylcyclopropenone (DPC). V is TRBV20-1 and J is TRBJ1-2, with 9 bases lining up with TRBD1. This clonotype was sampled from a woman in her fifties or sixties with alopecia areata. Some clones in this sample may be carry-over from other donors' samples. For the CDR3, the DNA is TGCAGCATTCCGGGACAGGGCGTGTATGGCTACACCTTC. Translated, it gives CSIPGQGVYGYTF.